Below, 8 T cell receptor beta chains from the same sample are listed, as sequenced in a study of CD8 T cells in ankylosing spondylitis. TCRdb fed the 5' RACE reads into MiXCR, producing one record per CDR3 protein. In the table there are more than 150,000 distinct CDR3 sequences, around a sixth of which are singletons. The source material was blood, either unsorted or a sorted T cell fraction (not recorded which). The receptors shown here come from a male donor aged 5-30 years with ankylosing spondylitis or in good health (not recorded which).

As regards this clonotype: A single base separates this from a much larger clone, so it may be a read error. The chain's CDR3 is CAWSPEGPRYEQFF. The DNA of the CDR3 is TGTGCCTGGAGTCCTGAAGGGCCGCGGTACGAGCAGTTCTTC. The chain employs TRBV30 and TRBJ2-7; D not resolved. With the DNA end fitting TRBJ2-1 better, the J assignment may be wrong. Germline loops: CDR1 GTSNPN, CDR2 SVGIG (reference sequence). There are 14 residues in the CDR3.

The table lists this clonotype with many counts. The chain links TRBV11-2 to TRBJ1-4; TRBD1 matches at 7 bases. The CDR3 loop spans 15 amino acids. Trimming took 0 bases from V and 3 from J; bases not matched to a gene: 1. CDR1 and CDR2 (germline): SGHAT, FQNNGV. The CDR3 sequence is CASSLDGQANEKLFF. CDR3 DNA: TGTGCCAGCAGCTTAGATGGACAGGCTAATGAAAAACTGTTTTTT.

This clonotype came up many times. The chain has TRBV10-3 and TRBJ2-2, with D maybe TRBD2 (6 bases). The CDR3 length is 16 residues. V lost 8 bases and J lost 6, with 22 bases in between. Germline lookup yields CDR1 ENHRY and CDR2 SYGVKD. CDR3 nucleotides: TGTGCCATCCGACGGGTTCGCGGGACTCCATCCGGGGAGCTGTTTTTT. Translating gives CAIRRVRGTPSGELFF.

This chain's CDR3 is CASSMQGVRAFF. The CDR3 region has the DNA TGTGCCAGCAGTATGCAGGGGGTTCGCGCTTTCTTT. This chain uses TRBV12-3 or TRBV12-4 with TRBJ1-1; 7 bases agree with TRBD1. This CDR3 comprises 12 residues. V shed 5 bases, J shed 11 bases, and the junction held 8 bases outside the gene matches.

This clonotype was observed many times. The V call is TRBV5-1, the J call TRBJ1-5; D is undetermined. The V gene lost 0 bases and the J gene lost 3 bases, with 10 bases spanning the gap. This CDR3 is 15 amino acids long. The germline V gene has CDR1 SGHRS and CDR2 YFSETQ. The chain's CDR3 is CASSLVAGNNQPQHF. The CDR3 DNA reads TGCGCCAGCAGCTTGGTAGCGGGAAACAATCAGCCCCAGCATTTT.

The CDR3 bases are TGCGCCAGCAGCGGGGGATCCCCGTGGGGCTACACCTTC. Protein: CASSGGSPWGYTF. The rearrangement joins TRBV4-3 to TRBJ1-2, with D possibly matching TRBD1 (5 bases). V was shortened by 5 bases and J by 8 bases, with 15 bases between the two germline ends. This CDR3 has 13 amino acids. Germline lookup yields CDR1 LGHNA and CDR2 YSLEER.

The sample holds a few counts of this clonotype. The chain couples TRBV30 to TRBJ1-1; TRBD1 agrees at 8 bases. Germline V gives CDR1 GTSNPN, CDR2 SVGIG (reference sequence). This CDR3 region has 16 residues. With 5 bases clipped from V and 2 bases from J, the junction kept 13 bases outside the gene matches. Here the CDR3 DNA reads TGTGCCTGGGGGGACAGGTTTTCTCCCCTAAACACTGAAGCTTTCTTT. It codes for CAWGDRFSPLNTEAFF.

This clonotype was seen ten or more times. The rearrangement joins TRBV12-3 or TRBV12-4 to TRBJ2-3, with D possibly called TRBD1 or TRBD2 (5 bases each). CDR3 length equals 15 residues. V was clipped by 1 base and J by 0 bases, with 8 bases between them. CDR3: CASSLVRDSTDTQYF. The DNA of the CDR3 is TGTGCCAGCAGTTTAGTCCGGGACAGCACAGATACGCAGTATTTT.